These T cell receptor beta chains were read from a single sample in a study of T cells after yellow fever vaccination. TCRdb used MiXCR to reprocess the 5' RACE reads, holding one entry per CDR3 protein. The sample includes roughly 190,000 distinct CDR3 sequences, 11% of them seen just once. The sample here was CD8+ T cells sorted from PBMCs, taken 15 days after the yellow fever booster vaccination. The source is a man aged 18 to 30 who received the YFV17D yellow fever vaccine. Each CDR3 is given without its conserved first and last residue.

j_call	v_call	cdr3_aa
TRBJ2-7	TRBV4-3	ASSQASGDRSSYEQY
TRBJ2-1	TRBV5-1	ASSLEQGRGNEQF
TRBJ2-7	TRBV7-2	ASTSPPDEQY
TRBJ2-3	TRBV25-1	ASTSGAGTDTQY
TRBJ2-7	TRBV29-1	SALTGTCEQY
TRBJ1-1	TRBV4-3	ASSQDYRAGTEAF
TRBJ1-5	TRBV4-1	ASSQGGVGNQPQH
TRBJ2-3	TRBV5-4	ASSIGLAGLSTDTQY
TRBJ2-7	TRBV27	ASSSIGQGSYEQY
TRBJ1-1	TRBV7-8	ASSEGALSWVTEAF
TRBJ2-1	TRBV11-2	ASSLDPGSSYNEQF
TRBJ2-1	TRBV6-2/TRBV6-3	ASSTPRGQGTANEQF
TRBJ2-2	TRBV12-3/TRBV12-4	ASSLGTITGELF
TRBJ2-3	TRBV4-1	ASSQGAPDTQY
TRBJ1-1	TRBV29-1	SVDGSNTEAF
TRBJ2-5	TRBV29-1	SVQMTGLQETQY
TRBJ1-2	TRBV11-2	ASSLAGNGYT
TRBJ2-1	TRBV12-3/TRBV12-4	ASSGRLWHEQF
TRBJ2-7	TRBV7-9	ASSRTGATYEQY
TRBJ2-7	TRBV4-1	ASSQLKTDSYEQY
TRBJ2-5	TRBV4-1	ASSQTWTGARQETQY
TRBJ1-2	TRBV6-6	ASTQLHGYT
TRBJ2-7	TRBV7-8	ASSSYDRARPYEQY
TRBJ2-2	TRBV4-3	ASSQDVGSRTGELF
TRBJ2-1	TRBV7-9	ASSFGRGWGEQF
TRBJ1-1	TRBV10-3	AIRQDREAF
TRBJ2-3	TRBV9	ASSASGRTDTQY
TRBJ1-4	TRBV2	ASTDSEKLF
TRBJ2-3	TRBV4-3	ASSQELLAGGATDTQY
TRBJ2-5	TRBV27	ASSQGTIRDQETQY
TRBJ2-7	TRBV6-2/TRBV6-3	ASSSGLVSYEQY
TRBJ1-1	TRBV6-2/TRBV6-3	ASRGFPSGTEAF
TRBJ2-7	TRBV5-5	ASSLGGPYEQY
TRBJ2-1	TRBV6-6	ASRYRELSYNEQF
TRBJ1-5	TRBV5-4	ASSLSGARQPQH
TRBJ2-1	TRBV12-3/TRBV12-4	ASSSWTEYNEQF
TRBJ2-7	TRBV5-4	ASSLELAGGRDEQY
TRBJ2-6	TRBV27	ASSLWGGVANVLT
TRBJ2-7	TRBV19	ASTGGTGYHEQY
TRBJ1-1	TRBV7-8	ASSLIPSTGASMNTEAF
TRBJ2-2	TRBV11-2	ASRAPGRLTGELF
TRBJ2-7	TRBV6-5	ASSYSGQEQY
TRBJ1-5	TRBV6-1	ASSPPWGWQPQH
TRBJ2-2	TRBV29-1	SAQGEGPHAGELF
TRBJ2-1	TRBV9	ASSVEGQVYNEQF
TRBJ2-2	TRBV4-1	ASSLVEQNTGELF